This TCR beta chain was retrieved from a study of identical twins. Whole-study findings and limits: Findings depended on cross-sectional statistics rather than tracking the same donors. The study found that models underestimated out-of-frame TCR alpha sharing in monozygotic twins.

TCRdb analysed the 5' RACE reads with MiXCR anew, one entry per CDR3 protein. The sample holds roughly 1.6 million distinct CDR3 sequences; about 32% are singletons and the top ten take roughly 0.3%. Germline V gives CDR1 ENHRY, CDR2 SYGVKD. Germline trimming cut 4 bases from V and 1 base from J; bases unmatched to any gene: 4. CDR3 length equals 17 residues. Points on this clonotype: The antigen remains unidentified.

The rearrangement links TRBV10-3 to TRBJ2-6; 10 bases fit TRBD1. This receptor was taken from a newborn girl in good health. Sequencing was carried out using cord blood. CDR3 region: CAISVDRGLSGANVLTF. In DNA, the CDR3 is TGTGCCATCAGTGTTGACAGGGGGCTGTCTGGGGCCAACGTCCTGACTTTC.